This T cell receptor (beta chain) was observed in a study of long-term antiretroviral therapy in people with HIV. Findings of the study overall: Data on ART adherence, viral resistance or therapy changes were unavailable. The data indicate that diversity increased after ART but remained below transplant donor controls.

A word on this clone: Its antigen is unknown.

Running of the v3.0 immunoSEQ assay took place at survey level. Profiling relied on immunoSEQ multiplex PCR, and the TCRdb table lists in-frame clones only, not all of them. The sample includes around 25,000 clones, 81% of them seen just once. The germline gives CDR1 SGHTA, CDR2 FQGTGA. The CDR3 is made up of 16 amino acids. Trimming removed 1 base from V and 5 bases from J; junction bases left unmatched: 8. Sampling of each donor yielded at least one pre-ART PBMC sample and at least two post-ART PBMC samples. This specimen consisted of unsorted PBMCs, obtained at the start of antiretroviral therapy, before treatment. The sequence was collected from a woman younger than 30 with HIV. The chain couples TRBV7-3 to TRBJ2-1; 7 nucleotides agree with TRBD1. The CDR3 is CASSLIAAGGDNEQFF. The CDR3, as DNA: TGTGCCAGCAGCTTAATCGCGGCAGGGGGTGACAATGAGCAGTTCTTC.